The 3 T cell receptor beta chains presented below share a single source sample, sequenced in a study of graft-versus-host responses after intestinal transplantation. Sequenced by immunoSEQ multiplex PCR; TCRdb stores in-frame clones only, minus some. The table records over 45,000 clones, approximately 94% of them present only once. Antigens for these TCRs are unknown. The sample here was unstimulated CD4+ T cells sorted from spleen or lymph node cells, taken before transplant. The receptors were sampled from a human donor who was the organ donor for an intestinal transplant.

The chain uses TRBV7-2 and TRBJ2-7; D perhaps matches TRBD2 (7 bases). The CDR3 runs to 15 residues. The ends were cut back, 4 bases at V and 2 bases at J, with 15 bases in the middle. CDR1 and CDR2 (germline): SGHTA, FQGNSA. The CDR3: CASSSIGGQTYEQYF. The CDR3 DNA reads as TGTGCCAGCAGCTCAATCGGGGGGCAGACCTACGAGCAGTACTTC.

This sequence joins TRBV7-2 and TRBJ2-3; no clear D gene. Germline V gene sequence: CDR1 SGHTA, CDR2 FQGNSA. CDR3 length: 14 amino acids. The ends were cut back, 1 base at V and 8 bases at J, with 13 bases in the middle. CDR3 DNA sequence: TGTGCCAGCAGCTTAGGGACGGCCCTGAGTACGCAGTATTTT. Protein product: CASSLGTALSTQYF.

V is TRBV18 and J is TRBJ1-1; D remains unclear. V gave up 1 base and J gave up 6 bases, with 6 bases separating them. The CDR3 runs 12 residues. The germline gives CDR1 KGHSH, CDR2 LQKENI. CDR3 nucleotide sequence: TGTGCCAGCTCACCACTCCCCTCTGAAGCTTTCTTT. As protein: CASSPLPSEAFF.